The rows below give T cell receptor beta chains drawn from one sample of a study of post-analysis software for immune sequencing data. MiXCR was run by TCRdb on the PCR reads, yielding one entry per CDR3 protein. The sample includes some 690,000 distinct CDR3 sequences, 25% to 30% seen only once; the top ten take under 0.7%. What was sequenced was blood. The receptor set was obtained from a girl aged 10-17 years with multiple sclerosis. Both conserved end residues are part of each CDR3. A D gene is named only where the DNA matches it firmly. Some rows mark clone size as missing; the rest say once, few, many or name a class of expanded clone.

j_gene | v_gene | abundance | d_gene | CDR3aa | CDR3nt
TRBJ2-3 | TRBV7-2 | many | TRBD2 | CASSWKTSGSSADTQYF | TGTGCCAGCAGCTGGAAGACTAGCGGGAGTTCCGCAGATACGCAGTATTTT
TRBJ1-1 | TRBV20-1 | NA | NA | CSARRGTTEAFF | TGCAGTGCTAGAAGGGGAACGACTGAAGCTTTCTTT
TRBJ2-3 | TRBV11-2 | NA | NA | CASSPADTRADTQYF | TGTGCCAGCAGCCCTGCTGACACGAGGGCAGATACGCAGTATTTT
TRBJ1-4 | TRBV7-2 | NA | TRBD1 | CASSRWTGGNEKLFF | TGTGCCAGCAGCCGATGGACAGGTGGTAACGAAAAACTGTTTTTT
TRBJ2-7 | TRBV2 | NA | NA | CASNQDTLYEQYF | TGTGCCAGCAATCAGGACACTCTATACGAGCAGTACTTC
TRBJ1-5 | TRBV12-3/TRBV12-4 | NA | NA | CASSLEGPGNQPQHF | TGTGCCAGCAGTTTAGAGGGGCCGGGCAATCAGCCCCAGCATTTT
TRBJ2-3 | TRBV28 | few | NA | CASSISTGTTTMGTQYF | TGTGCCAGCAGCATTTCCACCGGGACAACCACGATGGGTACGCAGTATTTT
TRBJ1-2 | TRBV6-6 | NA | TRBD1 | CASSYEGAGGYTF | TGTGCCAGCAGTTACGAGGGGGCTGGTGGCTACACCTTC
TRBJ2-7 | TRBV7-9 | many | TRBD2 | CASSPRGGRSYEQYF | TGTGCCAGCAGCCCCCGTGGCGGGAGGTCCTACGAGCAGTACTTC
TRBJ2-3 | TRBV7-2 | NA | TRBD1 | CASREDRGSTDTQYF | TGTGCCAGCAGGGAAGACAGGGGGAGCACAGATACGCAGTATTTT
TRBJ2-7 | TRBV7-2 | few | NA | CASREGTTVGVGAQYF | TGTGCCAGCAGAGAAGGGACAACAGTGGGGGTGGGGGCCCAGTACTTC
TRBJ2-4 | TRBV20-1 | NA | NA | CSARDPRDGDRREQYF | TGCAGTGCTAGAGACCCCCGGGACGGGGACCGGAGGGAGCAGTACTTC
TRBJ2-1 | TRBV7-2 | NA | TRBD2 | CASSLRASGNSGHNEQFF | TGTGCCAGCAGCTTACGGGCTAGCGGGAACTCTGGTCACAATGAGCAGTTCTTC
TRBJ2-5 | TRBV6-1 | few | NA | CASSGPQGETQYF | TGTGCCAGCAGTGGTCCACAGGGAGAGACCCAGTACTTC
TRBJ1-2 | TRBV6-1 | NA | NA | CASSEESAASWGYTF | TGTGCCAGCAGTGAGGAAAGTGCGGCATCCTGGGGCTACACCTTC
TRBJ2-7 | TRBV5-1 | few | TRBD1 | CASSFGDRAYEQYF | TGCGCCAGCAGCTTCGGGGACAGGGCCTACGAGCAGTACTTC
TRBJ2-3 | TRBV28 | NA | NA | CASSWTSTDTQYF | TGTGCCAGCAGTTGGACTAGCACAGATACGCAGTATTTT
TRBJ1-2 | TRBV7-8 | NA | TRBD1 | CASSDRANNYGYTF | TGTGCCAGCAGCGACAGGGCGAATAACTATGGCTACACCTTC